A single sample gave rise to the 22 T cell receptor beta chains below, sequenced in a study of T cells in Graves' hyperthyroidism and ophthalmopathy. The source material, RNA transcripts, was used to amplify TCR beta CDR3 regions. TCR CDR3 regions were first amplified by RT-PCR with HTBI primers. TCRdb independently ran MiXCR on the multiplex PCR reads; one entry per CDR3 protein. The sample comprises approximately 610,000 distinct CDR3 sequences, approximately 14% of which are singletons, and around 4.5% rests with the top ten. What was sequenced was blood. The source of these receptors is a woman in her 40s with Graves' ophthalmopathy.

This clonotype was counted at least ten times. CDR3 amino acids: CASRLTVNTEAFF. The CDR3 coding sequence is TGTGCCAGCAGATTGACCGTGAACACTGAAGCTTTCTTT. V usage is TRBV7-3 and J usage is TRBJ1-1; D is unresolved. Germline CDR1 SGHTA, CDR2 FQGTGA. Trimming shortened V by 6 bases and J by 0 bases, and 8 bases separated the two germline ends. This CDR3 is 13 amino acids long.

This clonotype was seen repeatedly, ten times or more. The chain is built from TRBV12-3 or TRBV12-4 and TRBJ1-5, with D uncertain. The CDR3 contains 15 residues. V was shortened by 0 bases and J by 0 bases, with 6 bases between the two germline ends. DNA of the CDR3: TGTGCCAGCAGTTTAGCTCCGATTAGCAATCAGCCCCAGCATTTT. It specifies CASSLAPISNQPQHF.

This chain's CDR3 is CASSLLREGPFEQYF. The DNA of the CDR3 is TGTGCCAGCAGTTTACTGAGGGAGGGCCCGTTCGAGCAGTACTTC. This chain uses TRBV27 with TRBJ2-7; TRBD2 agrees at 7 bases. This CDR3 has 15 residues. Germline CDR1 and CDR2: MNHEY and SMNVEV (reference sequence). The V and J ends lost 2 bases and 6 bases, in that order; junction bases with no gene match: 10.

The chain links TRBV6-2 or TRBV6-3 to TRBJ2-7; TRBD2 matches at 13 bases. Germline V CDR1 and CDR2: MNHEY, SVGEGT. The J segment lost 4 bases and the V segment lost 4 bases, leaving 10 bases of the junction unmatched. The CDR3 extends over 17 amino acids. The DNA of the CDR3 is TGTGCCAGCAGTTTGACAGGACTAGCGGGAGTGTCTTACGAGCAGTACTTC. Its protein product is CASSLTGLAGVSYEQYF.

This clonotype has more than one count but fewer than ten. This sequence joins TRBV20-1 and TRBJ2-5, with a weak D call TRBD1 (6 bases). CDR1 is DFQATT, CDR2 SNEGSKA, per germline (reference sequence). Deletions cut 2 bases from V and 4 bases from J, with 11 bases between. CDR3 size: 13 residues. The CDR3 coding sequence is TGCAGTGCTAGATCGGACAGCCCAGAGACCCAGTACTTC. It is translated as CSARSDSPETQYF.

The gene calls are TRBV4-1 and TRBJ1-5; D not certain. There are 15 residues in the CDR3. The ends were cut back, 0 bases at V and 5 bases at J, with 11 bases in the middle. Per germline, CDR1 MGHRA and CDR2 YSYEKL. DNA for the CDR3: TGCGCCAGCAGCCAAGATATTGTTGGTTATCAGCCCCAGCATTTT. Protein product: CASSQDIVGYQPQHF.

Many counts were recorded for this clonotype. V usage is TRBV2 and J usage is TRBJ2-2; D call uncertain. This CDR3 contains 16 residues. Trimming removed 2 bases at V and 0 bases at J, with 10 bases between. Germline lookup yields CDR1 SNHLY and CDR2 FYNNEI. CDR3 bases: TGTGCCAGCAGTGAACTGGGCGTCGCGAACACCGGGGAGCTGTTTTTT. Translating gives CASSELGVANTGELFF.

This clonotype was recorded many times. This chain links TRBV12-3 or TRBV12-4 with TRBJ2-5; D is uncertain. V was shortened by 5 bases and J by 1 base, with 11 bases between the two germline ends. This CDR3 has 14 amino acids. CDR3 sequence (DNA): TGTGCCAGCAGTATACTACTTCTCCAAGAGACCCAGTACTTC. It codes for CASSILLLQETQYF.

This clonotype was recorded many times. The rearrangement uses TRBV12-3 or TRBV12-4 and TRBJ1-1; D perhaps matches TRBD1 (6 bases). CDR3 length equals 16 residues. The V end lost 2 bases, the J end lost 5 bases, and 18 bases lay between the germline ends. The CDR3 is CASSLSFGGRRTEAFF. The CDR3, as DNA: TGTGCCAGCAGTTTATCGTTCGGGGGGCGTCGAACTGAAGCTTTCTTT.

Many counts were recorded for this clonotype. The gene calls are TRBV7-9 and TRBJ2-7, with D maybe TRBD1 (5 bases). This CDR3 has 12 amino acids. Germline V lookup: CDR1 SEHNR, CDR2 FQNEAQ (reference sequence). The ends were cut back, 11 bases at V and 5 bases at J, with 16 bases in the middle. CDR3 sequence (DNA): TGTGCCCTAGTTGAAGGGGCCCACGAGCAGTACTTC. Residues: CALVEGAHEQYF.

This clonotype was recorded at least ten times. The chain employs TRBV30 and TRBJ2-7; TRBD2 matches at 7 bases. The CDR3 covers 16 residues. V dropped 0 bases and J dropped 2; count of bases not matched to a gene: 10. The V gene's germline CDR1 is GTSNPN and CDR2 SVGIG (reference sequence). The CDR3: CAWSVWGGIKTYEQYF. In DNA, the CDR3 is TGTGCCTGGAGTGTATGGGGGGGGATCAAAACCTACGAGCAGTACTTC.

In this sample, this clonotype turned up many times. The chain joins TRBV6-2 or TRBV6-3 to TRBJ1-5; D call uncertain. Germline-derived CDR1 and CDR2 are MNHEY and SVGEGT. The CDR3 length is 13 residues. V was cut by 7 bases and J by 0 bases, with 7 bases left in between. The CDR3 region has the DNA TGTGCCAGCACCGATTTTAGCAATCAGCCCCAGCATTTT. This encodes CASTDFSNQPQHF.

Sample share makes this clonotype medium-sized. The chain combines TRBV28 with TRBJ2-5, with unresolved D. The CDR3 is 16 amino acids. CDR1 is MDHEN, CDR2 SYDVKM, per germline. V was cut by 3 bases and J by 4 bases, with 18 bases left in between. In nucleotides, the CDR3 is TGTGCCAGCAGTTTCGGTCCCTATAACGGCAGAGAGACCCAGTACTTC. This sequence encodes CASSFGPYNGRETQYF.

This clonotype has ten or more counts. The chain employs TRBV12-3 or TRBV12-4 and TRBJ2-2, with 10 positions matching TRBD2. There are 17 residues in the CDR3. The J segment lost 4 bases and the V segment lost 7 bases, leaving 12 bases of the junction unmatched. The CDR3 region is CASTWGGGLAVTGELFF. For the CDR3, the DNA is TGTGCCAGCACCTGGGGGGGCGGACTAGCGGTCACCGGGGAGCTGTTTTTT.

This clonotype showed up just a few times. The chain combines TRBV13 with TRBJ2-2; D gene ambiguous. V shed 3 bases and J shed 8 bases, with 10 bases lying between them. Per the germline V gene, CDR1 is PRHDT and CDR2 is FYEKMQ (reference sequence). This CDR3 is built from 13 residues. CDR3 amino acids: CASSLEIRGELFF. The CDR3 nucleotides are TGTGCCAGCAGCTTGGAAATACGGGGGGAGCTGTTTTTT.

This clonotype was picked up a small number of times. The rearrangement joins TRBV20-1 to TRBJ2-6; D gene uncertain. The V gene's germline CDR1 is DFQATT and CDR2 SNEGSKA (reference sequence). CDR3 size: 15 residues. V lost 1 base and J lost 0, with 7 bases in between. CDR3 amino acids: CSARAAGSGANVLTF. CDR3 nucleotide sequence: TGCAGTGCTAGAGCAGCAGGCTCTGGGGCCAACGTCCTGACTTTC.

This clonotype showed up many times. The chain has TRBV5-6 and TRBJ1-2; 9 bases agree with TRBD1. V shed 7 bases and J 8 bases; nucleotides not matched to a gene: 9. The CDR3 covers 13 residues. From germline, CDR1 is SGHDT and CDR2 YYEEEE. The CDR3 loop is CASSNRGRNGYTF. In DNA, the CDR3 is TGTGCCAGCTCTAACAGGGGGCGCAACGGCTACACCTTC. The complete variable domain, with remaining parts taken from reference TRBV5-6 and TRBJ1-2, reads DAGVTQSPTHLIKTRGQQVTLRCSPKSGHDTVSWYQQALGQGPQFIFQYYEEEERQRGNFPDRFSGHQFPNYSSELNVNALLLGDSALYLCASSNRGRNGYTFGSGTRLTVV.

The chain carries TRBV19 and TRBJ2-5, with D perhaps TRBD1 or TRBD2 (5 bases each). Trimming shortened V by 5 bases and J by 1 base, and 14 bases separated the two germline ends. The CDR3 sequence is 15 residues long. From germline, CDR1 is LNHDA and CDR2 SQIVND (reference sequence). This CDR3 reads CASSLLGTTQETQYF. The CDR3 DNA sequence: TGTGCCAGTAGTTTGTTAGGGACCACCCAAGAGACCCAGTACTTC. The full variable domain, with the rest looked up from reference TRBV19 and TRBJ2-5, is DGGITQSPKYLFRKEGQNVTLSCEQNLNHDAMYWYRQDPGQGLRLIYYSQIVNDFQKGDIAEGYSVSREKKESFPLTVTSAQKNPTAFYLCASSLLGTTQETQYFGPGTRLLVL.

This clonotype was recorded at least ten times. The chain employs TRBV5-1 and TRBJ2-7; TRBD2 matches 8 bases. With 0 bases clipped from V and 3 bases from J, the junction kept 2 bases outside the gene matches. CDR3 length: 14 residues. The V gene's germline CDR1 is SGHRS and CDR2 YFSETQ. The CDR3: CASSLGAGVYEQYF. The DNA of the CDR3 is TGCGCCAGCAGCTTGGGAGCGGGAGTCTACGAGCAGTACTTC.

There are a few counts of this clonotype. This rearrangement joins TRBV13 to TRBJ1-1; TRBD1 agrees at 10 bases. V lost 3 bases to trimming and J lost 4 bases; unmatched junction nucleotides: 5. From germline, CDR1 is PRHDT and CDR2 FYEKMQ (reference sequence). This CDR3 comprises 15 residues. The CDR3 region has the DNA TGTGCCAGCAGCTTGTTAGGGACAGGGGTCACTGAAGCTTTCTTT. Its translation: CASSLLGTGVTEAFF.

This clonotype was detected many times. The chain couples TRBV11-1 to TRBJ2-2; D is perhaps TRBD2 (5 bases). With 5 bases removed from V and 4 bases from J, the gap between germline ends came to 17 bases. CDR3 size: 16 residues. Germline-derived CDR1 and CDR2 are SGHAT and FQDESV (reference sequence). CDR3 amino acids: CASSPPGTGTTGELFF. The CDR3 region has the DNA TGTGCCAGCAGCCCCCCCGGTACGGGAACCACCGGGGAGCTGTTTTTT.

This clonotype occurred many times. The chain carries TRBV24-1 and TRBJ2-5; no firm D call. V gave up 2 bases and J gave up 1 base, with 10 bases separating them. Germline V gives CDR1 KGHDR, CDR2 SFDVKD. The CDR3 is made up of 15 amino acids. The chain's CDR3 is CATSDSAELQETQYF. CDR3 DNA sequence: TGTGCCACCAGTGATTCGGCAGAACTCCAAGAGACCCAGTACTTC.